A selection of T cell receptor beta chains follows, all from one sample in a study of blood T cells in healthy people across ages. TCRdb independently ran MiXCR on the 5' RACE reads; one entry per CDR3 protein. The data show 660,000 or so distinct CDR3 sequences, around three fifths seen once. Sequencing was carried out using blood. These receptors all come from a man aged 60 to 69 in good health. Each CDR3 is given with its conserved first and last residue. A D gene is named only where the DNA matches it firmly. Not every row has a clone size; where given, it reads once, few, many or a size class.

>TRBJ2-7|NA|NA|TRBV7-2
CASSLGTYSVSYEQYF
TGTGCCAGCAGCTTAGGGACTTATAGCGTTTCCTACGAGCAGTACTTC
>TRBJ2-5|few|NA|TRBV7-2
CASKQASRETQYF
TGTGCCAGCAAGCAGGCTAGCAGGGAGACCCAGTACTTC
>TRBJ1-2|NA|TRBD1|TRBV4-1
CASSQGTGGGYTF
TGCGCCAGCAGCCAAGGGACAGGGGGTGGCTACACCTTC
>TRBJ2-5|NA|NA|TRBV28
CASSSGDRTQETQYF
TGTGCCAGCAGTTCGGGAGACAGGACCCAAGAGACCCAGTACTTC
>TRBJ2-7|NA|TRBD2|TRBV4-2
CASSQVGGSGGPTYEQYF
TGTGCCAGCAGCCAGGTCGGTGGTAGCGGGGGACCTACCTACGAGCAGTACTTC
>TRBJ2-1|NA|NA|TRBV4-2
CASSQDRESQFF
TGTGCCAGCAGCCAAGATCGGGAGTCGCAGTTCTTC
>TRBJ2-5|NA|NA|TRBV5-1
CASSPGAGNGYNEQYF
TGCGCCAGCAGCCCTGGGGCAGGGAACGGCTACAATGAGCAGTACTTC
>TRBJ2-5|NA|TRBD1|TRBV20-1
CSASGRTGGLQETQYF
TGCAGTGCTTCGGGAAGGACAGGGGGCTTACAAGAGACCCAGTACTTC
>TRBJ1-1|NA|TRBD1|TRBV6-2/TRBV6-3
CASRPDRGPTEAFF
TGTGCCAGCAGACCGGACAGGGGGCCAACTGAAGCTTTCTTT
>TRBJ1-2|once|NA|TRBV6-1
CASRDSGDRGYTF
TGTGCCAGCAGAGACTCAGGGGATCGGGGCTACACCTTC
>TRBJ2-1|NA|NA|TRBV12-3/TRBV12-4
CASSPSTPYNEQFF
TGTGCCAGCAGTCCCTCGACACCTTACAATGAGCAGTTCTTC
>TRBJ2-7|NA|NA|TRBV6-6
CASSDGGRTSYEQYF
TGTGCCAGCAGCGACGGCGGCAGAACGTCCTACGAGCAGTACTTC
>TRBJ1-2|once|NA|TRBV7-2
CASSVQSGYGYTF
TGTGCCAGCAGCGTACAATCCGGGTATGGCTACACCTTC
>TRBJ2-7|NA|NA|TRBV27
CASRTAAGDYEQYF
TGTGCCAGCAGGACCGCGGCGGGCGACTACGAGCAGTACTTC
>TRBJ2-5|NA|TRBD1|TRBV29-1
CSVSVGGRETQYF
TGCAGCGTTTCGGTAGGGGGCCGAGAGACCCAGTACTTC
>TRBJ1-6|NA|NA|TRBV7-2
CASTKFVDNSPLHF
TGTGCCAGCACAAAATTCGTCGATAATTCACCCCTCCACTTT
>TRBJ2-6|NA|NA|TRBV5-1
CASSAGPERVLTF
TGCGCCAGCAGCGCGGGTCCCGAAAGGGTCCTGACTTTC
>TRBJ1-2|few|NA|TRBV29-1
CSVEDQGMGYGYTF
TGCAGCGTTGAAGATCAGGGCATGGGCTATGGCTACACCTTC
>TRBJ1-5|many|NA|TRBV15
CATSLQDNQPQHF
TGTGCCACCAGCCTACAGGACAATCAGCCCCAGCATTTT
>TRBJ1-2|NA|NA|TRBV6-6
CASRSGTREPYGYTF
TGTGCCAGCAGGTCCGGGACTAGGGAACCCTATGGCTACACCTTC
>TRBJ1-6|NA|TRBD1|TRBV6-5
CASSYSDRGAESPLHF
TGTGCCAGCAGTTACTCGGACAGGGGAGCGGAATCACCCCTCCACTTT
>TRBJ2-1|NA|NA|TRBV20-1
CSARTTGSSYNEQFF
TGCAGTGCTAGGACCACAGGTAGCTCCTACAATGAGCAGTTCTTC
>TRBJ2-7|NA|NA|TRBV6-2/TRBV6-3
CASRTLRGKRYEQYF
TGTGCCAGCAGGACGCTACGGGGGAAACGCTACGAGCAGTACTTC
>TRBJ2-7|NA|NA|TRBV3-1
CASTTRGHTYEQYF
TGTGCCAGCACCACGAGGGGCCATACCTACGAGCAGTACTTC
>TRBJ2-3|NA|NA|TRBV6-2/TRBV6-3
CASRGADTDTQYF
TGTGCCAGCAGAGGCGCGGACACAGATACGCAGTATTTT
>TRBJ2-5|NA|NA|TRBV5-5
CASSLGGRTGQETQYF
TGTGCCAGCAGCTTGGGCGGTAGAACAGGCCAAGAGACCCAGTACTTC
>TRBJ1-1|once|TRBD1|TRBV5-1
CASSLRQGRTEAFF
TGCGCCAGCAGCTTGAGACAGGGTAGGACTGAAGCTTTCTTT
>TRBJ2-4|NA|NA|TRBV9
CASSASGSSIQYF
TGTGCCAGCAGCGCCTCGGGGTCAAGCATTCAGTACTTC
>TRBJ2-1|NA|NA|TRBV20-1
CSARRSSNEQFF
TGCAGTGCTAGGAGGAGTTCAAATGAGCAGTTCTTC
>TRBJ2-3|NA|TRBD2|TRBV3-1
CASSHEGLAGGYTDTQYF
TGTGCCAGCAGCCATGAGGGACTAGCGGGCGGCTACACAGATACGCAGTATTTT
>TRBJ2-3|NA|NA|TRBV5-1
CASSERPGLARDTQYF
TGCGCCAGCAGCGAAAGGCCGGGACTCGCGAGAGATACGCAGTATTTT
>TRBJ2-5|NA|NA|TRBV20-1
CSAGAGGETQYF
TGCAGTGCTGGGGCGGGCGGAGAGACCCAGTACTTC
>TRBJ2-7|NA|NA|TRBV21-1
CASSPAGGDRVASYEQYF
TGTGCCAGCAGTCCAGCGGGGGGGGACAGGGTCGCCTCCTACGAGCAGTACTTC
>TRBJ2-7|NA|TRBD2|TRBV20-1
CSASTGGVYEQYF
TGCAGTGCCTCGACGGGGGGGGTTTACGAGCAGTACTTC
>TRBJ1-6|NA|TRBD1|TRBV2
CANSGTGLHSPLHF
TGTGCCAACAGCGGGACAGGGTTGCATTCACCCCTCCACTTT
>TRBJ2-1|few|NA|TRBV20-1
CSASLGPYNEQFF
TGCAGTGCTAGTTTGGGGCCTTACAATGAGCAGTTCTTC
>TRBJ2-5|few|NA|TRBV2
CASRAAQGIEWETQYF
TGTGCCAGCAGGGCCGCGCAGGGGATAGAGTGGGAGACCCAGTACTTC
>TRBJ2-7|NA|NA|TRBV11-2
CASSLVGRAEYEQYF
TGTGCCAGCAGCTTAGTAGGCAGGGCGGAATACGAGCAGTACTTC
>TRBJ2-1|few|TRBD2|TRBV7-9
CASSLREGYNEQFF
TGTGCCAGCAGCTTAAGGGAGGGGTACAATGAGCAGTTCTTC
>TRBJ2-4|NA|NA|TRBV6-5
CASSCSPGGGNIQYF
TGTGCCAGCAGTTGCAGTCCAGGGGGGGGAAACATTCAGTACTTC